Below are 29 T cell receptor beta chains sequenced from a single sample in a study of T cells in Graves' hyperthyroidism and ophthalmopathy. TCR beta CDR3 region amplification was performed from RNA transcripts. Carried out on the TCR CDR3, a first-round RT-PCR used the HTBI primer set. MiXCR, applied by TCRdb to the multiplex PCR reads, yields one record per CDR3 protein. The sample records 400,000 to 550,000 distinct CDR3 sequences, under 15% being singletons. Sequences were obtained from blood. These receptors all stem from a young woman with Graves' hyperthyroidism.

This clonotype was recorded at least ten times. The chain links TRBV12-5 to TRBJ2-7; 7 nucleotides agree with TRBD1. The CDR3 length is 13 residues. J gave up 3 bases and V 5 bases, and 4 bases lay outside the gene matches. Germline values: CDR1 LGHNT, CDR2 FRNRAP. DNA for the CDR3: TGTGCTAGTGGTCTAGACAGGGTCTACGAGCAGTACGTC. It translates to CASGLDRVYEQYV.

This clonotype was detected ten times or more. The chain recombines TRBV6-6 with TRBJ2-7, with 9 bases aligning to TRBD2. The CDR3 loop spans 17 amino acids. V gave up 0 bases and J gave up 0 bases; unmatched junction bases: 6. CDR1 MNHNY and CDR2 SVGAGI come from the germline V gene (reference sequence). Here the CDR3 reads CASSYSRAGGSSYEQYV. The CDR3 nucleotides are TGTGCCAGCAGTTACTCTAGGGCGGGAGGGAGCTCCTACGAGCAGTACGTC.

The chain employs TRBV19 and TRBJ2-7; no firm D call. The CDR3 is 14 amino acids. Germline loops: CDR1 LNHDA, CDR2 SQIVND (reference sequence). The V gene lost 2 bases and the J gene lost 0 bases, with 8 bases spanning the gap. The CDR3 DNA is TGTGCCAGTAGTATACAAATTCTCTCCTACGAGCAGTACTTC. Amino acids: CASSIQILSYEQYF.

This chain uses TRBV9 with TRBJ2-7, with D possibly being TRBD1 or TRBD2 (5 bases each). The CDR3 spans 11 residues. CDR1 and CDR2 from the germline V gene are SGDLS and YYNGEE. The ends were cut back, 6 bases at V and 6 bases at J, with 10 bases in the middle. This chain's CDR3 is CASTGGGEQYF. The CDR3 DNA reads as TGTGCCAGCACCGGTGGGGGCGAGCAGTACTTC.

This clonotype has a handful of counts. The germline gene is not matched at one end of the junction; a read error may be the cause. The rearrangement joins TRBV6-1 to TRBJ2-3; TRBD1 or TRBD2 may be the D gene (5 bases each). The CDR3 totals 12 residues. Germline V CDR1 and CDR2: MNHNS, SASEGT. CDR3 sequence: CASVRGRDTQYF. The CDR3 bases are TGTGCCAGCGTGAGGGGAAGGGATACGCAATATTTT.

This clonotype appeared many times. As DNA, the CDR3 is TGCGCCAGCAGCGTTAGTCCCGGGAGCAGCGAGCAGTACTTC. Translation gives CASSVSPGSSEQYF. This chain links TRBV5-1 with TRBJ2-7; tentatively, D is TRBD2 (6 bases). Per germline, CDR1 SGHRS and CDR2 YFSETQ. The length of the CDR3 is 14 residues. The ends were cut back, 4 bases at V and 6 bases at J, with 17 bases in the middle.

There are many counts of this clonotype. The chain's CDR3 is CASGDRSYTF. The CDR3 DNA reads as TGTGCCAGCGGCGACAGGAGCTACACCTTC. V is TRBV11-2 and J is TRBJ1-2; D possibly corresponds to TRBD1 (6 bases). Looked up from germline, CDR1 is SGHAT and CDR2 is FQNNGV. This CDR3 comprises 10 residues. Trimming removed 8 bases at V and 9 bases at J, with 10 bases between.

Note on this clonotype: A much larger clone lies a single base off, so this may be a read error. The rearrangement joins TRBV3-1 to TRBJ2-1, with 7 bases that match TRBD2. Germline values: CDR1 LGHDT, CDR2 YNNKEL (reference sequence). The CDR3 spans 20 residues. The V gene end was trimmed by 1 base and the J gene end by 4 bases; junction bases not matched to a gene: 19. CDR3 DNA sequence: TGTGCCAGCAGCCAAGTCCTGACGGATGCATTGCGGGAGACTTACAATGAGCAGTTCTTC. Translation gives CASSQVLTDALRETYNEQFF.

The V gene is TRBV28, the J gene TRBJ2-3, with 7 bases that match TRBD2. The V and J ends lost 7 bases and 4 bases, in that order; junction bases with no gene match: 2. The CDR3 has 12 amino acids. Germline V gene lookup returns CDR1 MDHEN and CDR2 SYDVKM. CDR3 DNA: TGTGCCAGCACACGGGGGGCAGATACGCAGTATTTT. Translating it yields CASTRGADTQYF.

Note on this clonotype: This may be a read error, as it is one base from a much larger clone. The chain combines TRBV20-1 with TRBJ2-3, with 9 positions matching TRBD2. The CDR3 extends over 17 amino acids. V lost 3 bases and J lost 2; bases outside the gene matches: 12. Germline V gives CDR1 DFQATT, CDR2 SNEGSKA (reference sequence). The CDR3 bases are TGCAGTGCTAGCCCTGGTGGGCTAGCGGGGTTCACAGATACGCAGTATTTT. Amino acid sequence: CSASPGGLAGFTDTQYF.

On this clonotype: Since a much larger clone is just one base distant, this may be a read error. The J gene is TRBJ2-7, the V gene TRBV3-1, with D maybe TRBD2 (5 bases). V was clipped by 5 bases and J by 0 bases, with 14 bases between them. CDR1 and CDR2 from the germline V gene are LGHDT and YNNKEL (reference sequence). This CDR3 has 15 amino acids. CDR3 in DNA: TGTGCCAGCAGCTCCCCGGCCCGGGGCTCCTACGAGCAGTACGTC. It specifies CASSSPARGSYEQYV.

This clonotype was seen at least ten times. The chain links TRBV11-3 to TRBJ1-1; no definite D call. V gave up 1 base and J gave up 2 bases, with 5 bases separating them. CDR3 length: 13 residues. Germline V gene sequence: CDR1 SGHNT, CDR2 YENEEA. The CDR3: CASSLGSNTEAFF. In nucleotides, the CDR3 is TGTGCCAGCAGCTTAGGGAGTAACACTGAAGCTTTCTTT.

This clonotype occurred many times. The chain joins TRBV12-3 or TRBV12-4 to TRBJ1-2; weak D call: TRBD1 (6 bases). CDR3 length equals 15 residues. Trimming shortened V by 1 base and J by 10 bases, and 19 bases separated the two germline ends. The CDR3, as DNA: TGTGCCAGCAGTTTAGAGTTGGGCCGGGGGCGCGACTACACCTTC. Protein sequence: CASSLELGRGRDYTF.

This clonotype was seen at least ten times. The V gene is TRBV6-1, the J gene TRBJ1-3, with D maybe TRBD1 (6 bases). The CDR3 loop spans 13 amino acids. CDR1 MNHNS and CDR2 SASEGT come from the germline V gene. V lost 5 bases and J lost 4, with 9 bases in between. CDR3 in DNA: TGTGCCAGCAGTACAGGGTCGGGAAACACCATATATTTT. It encodes CASSTGSGNTIYF.

This clonotype was counted at least ten times. The chain's CDR3 is CATSDFSNYGYTF. DNA of the CDR3: TGTGCCACCAGTGATTTTTCCAACTATGGCTACACCTTC. This chain joins TRBV24-1 and TRBJ1-2; D unresolved. Per the germline V gene, CDR1 is KGHDR and CDR2 is SFDVKD. V lost 1 base to trimming and J lost 2 bases, with 4 bases between them. The CDR3 consists of 13 residues.

This clonotype was counted at least ten times. CDR3 region: CASSLPEQGPEYF. CDR3 bases: TGTGCCAGCAGTTTACCCGAACAGGGGCCGGAATACTTC. This sequence joins TRBV28 and TRBJ2-5; 7 bases map to TRBD1. Germline-derived CDR1 and CDR2 are MDHEN and SYDVKM. This CDR3 comprises 13 residues. Germline trimming cut 2 bases from V and 14 bases from J; bases unmatched to any gene: 11.

This clonotype was found many times. The chain has TRBV2 and TRBJ1-1, with TRBD1 as a possible D gene (5 bases). The V end was cut by 8 bases, the J end by 8 bases, with 9 bases between. Looked up from germline, CDR1 is SNHLY and CDR2 is FYNNEI. The length of the CDR3 is 10 residues. The DNA for the CDR3 is TGTGCCAGCGGGACGGTCGAAGCTTTCTTT. This sequence encodes CASGTVEAFF. Full variable domain (missing parts from reference TRBV2 and TRBJ1-1): EPEVTQTPSHQVTQMGQEVILRCVPISNHLYFYWYRQILGQKVEFLVSFYNNEISEKSEIFDDQFSVERPDGSNFTLKIRSTKLEDSAMYFCASGTVEAFFGQGTRLTVV.

This clonotype showed up many times. The chain couples TRBV24-1 to TRBJ2-5; tentative D call: TRBD1 (6 bases). The CDR3 is made up of 17 amino acids. Germline CDR1 reads KGHDR; CDR2 reads SFDVKD. Trimming left V 4 bases short and J 5 bases short, with 22 bases between. CDR3 sequence: CATSDSVRDIVSETQYF. The CDR3 DNA follows: TGTGCCACCAGTGACTCTGTCAGGGACATAGTATCGGAGACCCAGTACTTC.

There are many counts of this clonotype. This chain joins TRBV20-1 and TRBJ2-3; 12 bases fit TRBD2. Germline lookup yields CDR1 DFQATT and CDR2 SNEGSKA (reference sequence). The V segment lost 5 bases and the J segment 4 bases; nucleotides outside the gene matches: 7. The CDR3 consists of 15 residues. The CDR3 sequence is CSAPRLAGVADTQYF. In DNA form, the CDR3 reads TGCAGTGCTCCACGACTAGCGGGAGTGGCAGATACGCAGTATTTT.

This clonotype was found many times. V usage is TRBV11-1 and J usage is TRBJ2-7, with D uncertain. This CDR3 comprises 14 residues. Trimming removed 5 bases from V and 0 bases from J, with 11 bases in between. The V gene's germline CDR1 is SGHAT and CDR2 FQDESV (reference sequence). The CDR3 DNA follows: TGTGCCAGCAGCCCCCGACTGGGCTCCTACGAGCAGTACGTC. Protein product: CASSPRLGSYEQYV.

This clonotype was recorded at least ten times. The chain joins TRBV6-1 to TRBJ1-2, with D possibly being TRBD1 (6 bases). Germline CDR1 and CDR2: MNHNS and SASEGT. With 5 bases removed from V and 6 bases from J, the gap between germline ends came to 13 bases. The length of the CDR3 is 13 residues. This chain's CDR3 is CASSTGLENGYTF. CDR3 nucleotide sequence: TGTGCCAGCAGTACAGGGTTAGAGAATGGCTACACCTTC.

The chain links TRBV20-1 to TRBJ2-5; TRBD2 aligns across 8 bases. The CDR3 runs 15 residues. The germline V gene has CDR1 DFQATT and CDR2 SNEGSKA (reference sequence). J gave up 7 bases and V 0 bases, and 10 bases lay outside the gene matches. CDR3 protein: CSARDPAGGIGTQYF. In DNA, the CDR3 is TGCAGTGCTAGAGATCCGGCGGGAGGTATCGGGACCCAGTACTTC.

This clonotype came up many times. The V and J genes are TRBV27 and TRBJ2-1, with 8 bases lining up with TRBD2. The CDR3 totals 14 residues. With V trimmed by 3 bases and J by 6 bases, 4 bases remained unmatched. CDR1 is MNHEY and CDR2 is SMNVEV in the germline V gene (reference sequence). For the CDR3, the DNA is TGTGCCAGCAGTTTTGGGACTAGTCTCAATGAGCAGTTCTTC. This sequence encodes CASSFGTSLNEQFF.

This clonotype appeared many times. The chain combines TRBV9 with TRBJ2-5; the match to TRBD2 covers 10 bases. Losses at the gene ends were 0 bases for V and 1 base for J; bases not matched to a gene: 6. The CDR3 extends over 17 amino acids. Germline V gene data show CDR1 as SGDLS and CDR2 as YYNGEE. Here the CDR3 reads CASSVGRASGSQETQYF. For the CDR3, the DNA is TGTGCCAGCAGCGTAGGAAGAGCTAGCGGGAGCCAAGAGACCCAGTACTTC.

Only a few counts were recorded for this clonotype. The chain joins TRBV19 to TRBJ2-7; TRBD1 agrees at 8 bases. Trimming cost V 2 bases and J 6 bases; bases outside gene matches: 6. CDR3 length: 14 residues. Germline-derived CDR1 and CDR2 are LNHDA and SQIVND (reference sequence). CDR3 DNA sequence: TGTGCCAGTAGTATAAGGCAGGGGGCTGGCGAGCAGTACGTC. Translating it yields CASSIRQGAGEQYV.

This chain links TRBV20-1 with TRBJ2-5; the match to TRBD2 covers 10 bases. The V gene end was trimmed by 3 bases and the J gene end by 13 bases; junction bases not matched to a gene: 11. The germline CDR1 and CDR2 sequences are DFQATT and SNEGSKA (reference sequence). This CDR3 spans 13 amino acids. CDR3 bases: TGCAGTGCTAGGTCTCTAGCGGGAGAGAGTCTGTACTTC. It specifies CSARSLAGESLYF.

The chain recombines TRBV7-3 with TRBJ2-3, with a weak D call TRBD2 (5 bases). Germline V gene lookup returns CDR1 SGHTA and CDR2 FQGTGA. The CDR3 covers 14 residues. Trimming took off 0 bases at V and 5 bases at J, with 9 bases between the two ends. The CDR3 DNA is TGTGCCAGCAGCTTAACGGGAGTTGAAGATACGCAGTATTTT. Protein: CASSLTGVEDTQYF.

This clonotype came up a few times. V usage is TRBV11-3 and J usage is TRBJ2-7; 9 bases agree with TRBD1. Unmatched junction bases numbered 8, after V lost 5 bases and J lost 0 bases. Germline V gene sequence: CDR1 SGHNT, CDR2 YENEEA. The CDR3 extends over 16 amino acids. The CDR3 sequence: CASSEPGQGLSYEQYF. The CDR3 DNA reads as TGTGCCAGCAGCGAGCCGGGACAGGGACTCTCCTACGAGCAGTACTTC.

Ten or more counts support this clonotype. V gene TRBV28 combines with J gene TRBJ2-1; TRBD2 matches 13 bases. With V trimmed by 1 base and J by 4 bases, 1 base remained unmatched. The CDR3 consists of 16 residues. Looked up from germline, CDR1 is MDHEN and CDR2 is SYDVKM. For the CDR3, the DNA is TGTGCCAGCAGTTTATTACTAGCGGGAGGGTACAATGAGCAGTTCTTC. The encoded protein is CASSLLLAGGYNEQFF.